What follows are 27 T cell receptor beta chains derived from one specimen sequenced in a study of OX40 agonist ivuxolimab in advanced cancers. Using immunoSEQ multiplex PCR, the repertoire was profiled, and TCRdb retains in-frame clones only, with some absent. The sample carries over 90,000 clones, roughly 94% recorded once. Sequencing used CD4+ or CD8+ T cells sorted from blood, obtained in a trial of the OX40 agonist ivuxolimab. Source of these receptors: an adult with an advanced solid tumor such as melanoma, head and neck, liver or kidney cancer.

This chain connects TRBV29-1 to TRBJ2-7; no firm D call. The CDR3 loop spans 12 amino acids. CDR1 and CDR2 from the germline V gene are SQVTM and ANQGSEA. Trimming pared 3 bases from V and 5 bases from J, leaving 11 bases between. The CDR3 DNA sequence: TGCAGCGTTGAGAAGCGTTCGAACGAGCAGTACTTC. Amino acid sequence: CSVEKRSNEQYF.

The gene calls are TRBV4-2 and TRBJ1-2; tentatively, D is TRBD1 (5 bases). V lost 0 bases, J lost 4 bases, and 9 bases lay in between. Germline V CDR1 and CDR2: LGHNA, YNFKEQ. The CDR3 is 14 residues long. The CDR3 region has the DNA TGTGCCAGCAGCCAAGATCCAGGGACCTATGGCTACACCTTC. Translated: CASSQDPGTYGYTF.

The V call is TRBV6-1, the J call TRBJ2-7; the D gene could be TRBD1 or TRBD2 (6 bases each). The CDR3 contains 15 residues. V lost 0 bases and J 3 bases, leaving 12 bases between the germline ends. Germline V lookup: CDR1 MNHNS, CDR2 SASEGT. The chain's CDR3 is CASSEAGGSFYEQYF. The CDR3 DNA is TGTGCCAGCAGTGAAGCGGGGGGCTCATTCTACGAGCAGTACTTC.

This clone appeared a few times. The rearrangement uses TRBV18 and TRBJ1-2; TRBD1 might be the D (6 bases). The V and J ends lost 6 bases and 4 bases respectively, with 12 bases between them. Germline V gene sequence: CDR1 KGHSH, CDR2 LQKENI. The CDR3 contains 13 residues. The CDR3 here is CASSPRGVYGYTF. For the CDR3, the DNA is TGTGCCAGCTCCCCGAGGGGGGTCTATGGCTACACCTTC.

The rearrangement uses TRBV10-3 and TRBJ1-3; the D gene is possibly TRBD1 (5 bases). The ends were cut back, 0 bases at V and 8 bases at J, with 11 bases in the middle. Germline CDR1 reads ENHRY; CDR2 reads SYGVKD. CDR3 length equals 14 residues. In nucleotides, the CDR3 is TGTGCCATCAGTGAGTCGATGGCGGGGGACACCATATATTTT. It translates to CAISESMAGDTIYF.

The CDR3 bases are TGTGCCAGTAGGCCAGGACAGGACGCCTATGGCTACACCTTC. Translating gives CASRPGQDAYGYTF. The V call is TRBV19, the J call TRBJ1-2; 7 nucleotides agree with TRBD1. The germline CDR1 and CDR2 sequences are LNHDA and SQIVND (reference sequence). The CDR3 covers 14 residues. V gave up 6 bases and J gave up 4 bases; unmatched junction bases: 8. The variable domain in full, completed from reference TRBV19 and TRBJ1-2, reads DGGITQSPKYLFRKEGQNVTLSCEQNLNHDAMYWYRQDPGQGLRLIYYSQIVNDFQKGDIAEGYSVSREKKESFPLTVTSAQKNPTAFYLCASRPGQDAYGYTFGSGTRLTVV.

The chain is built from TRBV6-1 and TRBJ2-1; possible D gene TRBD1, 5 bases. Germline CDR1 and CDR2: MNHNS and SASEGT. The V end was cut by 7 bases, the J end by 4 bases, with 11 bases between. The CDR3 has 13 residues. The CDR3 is CASKGKYYNEQFF. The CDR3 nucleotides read TGTGCCAGCAAGGGGAAGTATTACAATGAGCAGTTCTTC.

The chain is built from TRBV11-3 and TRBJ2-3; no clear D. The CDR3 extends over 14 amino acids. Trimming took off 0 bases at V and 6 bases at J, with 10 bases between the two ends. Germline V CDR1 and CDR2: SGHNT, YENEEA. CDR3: CASSLDTITDTQYF. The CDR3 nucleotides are TGTGCCAGCAGCTTAGATACGATCACCGATACGCAGTATTTT.

The CDR3: CASSLRADTQYF. CDR3 in DNA: TGTGCCAGCAGCTTAAGGGCGGATACGCAGTATTTT. The rearrangement links TRBV7-3 to TRBJ2-3, with D unresolved. Per germline, CDR1 SGHTA and CDR2 FQGTGA. Trimming took off 1 base at V and 6 bases at J, with 5 bases between the two ends. The CDR3 runs 12 residues.

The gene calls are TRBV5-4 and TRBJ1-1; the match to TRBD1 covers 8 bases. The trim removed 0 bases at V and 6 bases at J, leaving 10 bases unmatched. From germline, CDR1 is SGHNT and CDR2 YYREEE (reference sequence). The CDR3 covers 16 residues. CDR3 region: CASSLGQGPLYAEAFF. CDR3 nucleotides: TGTGCCAGCAGCTTGGGACAGGGGCCCTTATATGCTGAAGCTTTCTTT.

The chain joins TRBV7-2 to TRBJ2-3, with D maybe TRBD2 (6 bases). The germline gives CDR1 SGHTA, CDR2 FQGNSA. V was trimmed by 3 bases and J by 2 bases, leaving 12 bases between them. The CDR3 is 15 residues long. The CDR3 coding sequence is TGTGCCAGCAGCTTGTCGGCGGGGTCCACAGATACGCAGTATTTT. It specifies CASSLSAGSTDTQYF. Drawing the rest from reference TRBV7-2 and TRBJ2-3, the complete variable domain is GAGVSQSPSNKVTEKGKDVELRCDPISGHTALYWYRQSLGQGLEFLIYFQGNSAPDKSGLPSDRFSAERTGGSVSTLTIQRTQQEDSAVYLCASSLSAGSTDTQYFGPGTRLTVL.

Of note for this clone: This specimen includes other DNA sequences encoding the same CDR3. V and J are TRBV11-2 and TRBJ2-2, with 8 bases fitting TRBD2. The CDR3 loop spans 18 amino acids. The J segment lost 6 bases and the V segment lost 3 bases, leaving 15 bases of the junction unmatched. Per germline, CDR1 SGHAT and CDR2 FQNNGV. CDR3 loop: CASSFRRGGEGRAGELFF. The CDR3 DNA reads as TGTGCCAGCAGCTTCCGCCGGGGGGGCGAGGGTAGAGCCGGGGAGCTGTTTTTT. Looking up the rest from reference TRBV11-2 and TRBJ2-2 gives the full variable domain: EAGVAQSPRYKIIEKRQSVAFWCNPISGHATLYWYQQILGQGPKLLIQFQNNGVVDDSQLPKDRFSAERLKGVDSTLKIQPAKLEDSAVYLCASSFRRGGEGRAGELFFGEGSRLTVL.

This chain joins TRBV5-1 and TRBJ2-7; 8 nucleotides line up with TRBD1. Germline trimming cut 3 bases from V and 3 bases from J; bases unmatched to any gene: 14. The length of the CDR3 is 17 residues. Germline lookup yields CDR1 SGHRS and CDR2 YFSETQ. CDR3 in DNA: TGCGCCAGCAGCTGGAAGACAGGGGTCGGATTTCGCTACGAGCAGTACTTC. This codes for CASSWKTGVGFRYEQYF.

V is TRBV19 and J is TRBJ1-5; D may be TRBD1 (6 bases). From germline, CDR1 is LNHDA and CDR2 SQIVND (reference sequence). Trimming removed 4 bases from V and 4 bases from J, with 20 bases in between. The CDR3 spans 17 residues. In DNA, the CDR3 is TGTGCCAGTAGTAGGTACAGGGAGTGGGGCCCAAATCAGCCCCAGCATTTT. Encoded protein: CASSRYREWGPNQPQHF.

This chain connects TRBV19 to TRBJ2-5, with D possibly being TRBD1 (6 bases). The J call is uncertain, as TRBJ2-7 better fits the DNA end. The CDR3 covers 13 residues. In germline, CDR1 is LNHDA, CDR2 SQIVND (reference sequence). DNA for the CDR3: TGTGCCAGTAGTAGGGGACAACGGGACGAGCAGTACTTC. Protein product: CASSRGQRDEQYF.

The CDR3 loop is CASIRWGDSPLHF. For the CDR3, the DNA is TGTGCCAGCATCCGATGGGGGGATTCACCCCTCCACTTT. The rearrangement links TRBV28 to TRBJ1-6, with D maybe TRBD1 (5 bases). V lost 7 bases, J lost 8 bases, and 12 bases lay in between. CDR1 MDHEN and CDR2 SYDVKM come from the germline V gene. The CDR3 covers 13 residues. Filled out from reference TRBV28 and TRBJ1-6, the complete variable domain reads DVKVTQSSRYLVKRTGEKVFLECVQDMDHENMFWYRQDPGLGLRLIYFSYDVKMKEKGDIPEGYSVSREKKERFSLILESASTNQTSMYLCASIRWGDSPLHFGNGTRLTVT.

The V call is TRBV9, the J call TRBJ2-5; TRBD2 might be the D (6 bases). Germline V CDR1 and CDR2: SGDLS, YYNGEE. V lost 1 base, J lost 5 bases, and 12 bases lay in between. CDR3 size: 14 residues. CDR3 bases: TGTGCCAGCAGCGTAAACGAGGGGAGGGAGACCCAGTACTTC. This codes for CASSVNEGRETQYF.

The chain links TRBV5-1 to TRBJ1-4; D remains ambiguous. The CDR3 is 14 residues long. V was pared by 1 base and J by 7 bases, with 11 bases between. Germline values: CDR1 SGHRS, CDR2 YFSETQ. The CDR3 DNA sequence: TGCGCCAGCAGCTTGTCGGGAAGGAGTGAAAAACTGTTTTTT. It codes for CASSLSGRSEKLFF.

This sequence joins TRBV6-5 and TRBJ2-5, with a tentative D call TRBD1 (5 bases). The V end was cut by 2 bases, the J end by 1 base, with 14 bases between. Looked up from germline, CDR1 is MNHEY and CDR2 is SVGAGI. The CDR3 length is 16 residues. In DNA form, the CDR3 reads TGTGCCAGCAGTTACACTATTTTTAGGGGCCAAGAGACCCAGTACTTC. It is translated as CASSYTIFRGQETQYF.

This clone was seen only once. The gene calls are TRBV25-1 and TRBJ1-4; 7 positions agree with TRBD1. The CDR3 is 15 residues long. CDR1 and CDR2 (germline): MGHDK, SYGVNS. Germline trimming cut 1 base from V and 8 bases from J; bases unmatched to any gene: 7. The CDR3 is CASSESGRGGEKLFF. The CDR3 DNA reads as TGTGCCAGCAGTGAATCAGGCAGGGGGGGGGAAAAACTGTTTTTT.

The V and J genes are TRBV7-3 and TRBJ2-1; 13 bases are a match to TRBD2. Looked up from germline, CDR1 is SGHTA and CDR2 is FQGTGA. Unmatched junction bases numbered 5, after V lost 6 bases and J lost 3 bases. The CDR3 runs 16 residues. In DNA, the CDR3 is TGTGCCAGCAGTCGGACTAGCGGGAGTATCTACAATGAGCAGTTCTTC. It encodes CASSRTSGSIYNEQFF.

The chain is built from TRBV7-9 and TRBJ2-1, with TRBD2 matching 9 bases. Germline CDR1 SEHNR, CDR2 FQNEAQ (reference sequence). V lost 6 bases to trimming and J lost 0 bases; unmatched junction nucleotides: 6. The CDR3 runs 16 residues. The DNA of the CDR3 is TGTGCCAGCAGACGTAGCGGGGGTAGCTCCTACAATGAGCAGTTCTTC. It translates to CASRRSGGSSYNEQFF.

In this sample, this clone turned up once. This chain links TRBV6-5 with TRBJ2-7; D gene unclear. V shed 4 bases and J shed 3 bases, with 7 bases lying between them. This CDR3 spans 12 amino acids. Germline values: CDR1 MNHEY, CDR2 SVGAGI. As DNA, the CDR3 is TGTGCCAGCAGTTCCCCGGGCTACGAGCAGTACTTC. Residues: CASSSPGYEQYF.

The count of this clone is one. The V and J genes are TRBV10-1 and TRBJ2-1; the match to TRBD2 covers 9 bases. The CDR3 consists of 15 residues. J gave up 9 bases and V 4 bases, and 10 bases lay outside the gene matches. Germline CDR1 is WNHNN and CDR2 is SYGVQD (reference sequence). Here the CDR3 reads CASSGNSGGVGEQFF. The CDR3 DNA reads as TGCGCCAGCAGTGGAAATAGCGGGGGAGTTGGTGAGCAGTTCTTC.

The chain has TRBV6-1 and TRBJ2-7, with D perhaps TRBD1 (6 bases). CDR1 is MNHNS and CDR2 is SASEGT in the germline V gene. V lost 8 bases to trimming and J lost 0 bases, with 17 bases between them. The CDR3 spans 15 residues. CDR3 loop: CASGPDRHSSYEQYF. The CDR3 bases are TGTGCCAGCGGGCCCGACAGGCACAGCTCCTACGAGCAGTACTTC.

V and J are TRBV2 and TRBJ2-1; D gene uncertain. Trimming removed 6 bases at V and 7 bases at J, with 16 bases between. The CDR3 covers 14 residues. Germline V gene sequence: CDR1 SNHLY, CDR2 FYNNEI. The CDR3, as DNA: TGTGCCAGCAGGGAACTACCGCAACCAAATGAGCAGTTCTTC. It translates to CASRELPQPNEQFF.

In DNA, the CDR3 is TGTGCCTCCCGAATTCGGCGGGGGACGAGCACAGATACGCAGTATTTT. This encodes CASRIRRGTSTDTQYF. The chain has TRBV10-3 and TRBJ2-3, with TRBD2 matching 7 bases. J was trimmed by 0 bases and V by 11 bases; bases with no gene match: 14. CDR1 is ENHRY and CDR2 is SYGVKD in the germline V gene. The CDR3 has 16 amino acids.